The 13 T cell receptor beta chains given below trace back to one sample, sequenced in a study of cytomegalovirus exposure and HLA in healthy donors. The PCR employed 60 Vbeta primers together with 13 Jbeta primers. TCRdb keeps only in-frame clones here, not all; method: immunoSEQ multiplex PCR. The sample consists of around 94,000 clones, around 80% of them appearing once. Sequencing was performed on PBMCs. These receptors were collected from a male donor in good health and CMV-seropositive.

This sequence joins TRBV28 and TRBJ2-3, with 8 nucleotides matching TRBD2. This CDR3 is 17 amino acids long. Per germline, CDR1 MDHEN and CDR2 SYDVKM. V lost 4 bases, J lost 2 bases, and 11 bases stayed unmatched. The DNA of the CDR3 is TGTGCCAGCAGTTCACAAATACTAGCGGTTTTCACAGATACGCAGTATTTT. Amino acids: CASSSQILAVFTDTQYF.

This clone was found a few times. The V and J genes are TRBV4-2 and TRBJ2-3; 7 bases line up with TRBD1. After removal of 3 bases from V and 0 bases from J, the junction contained 6 bases not matched to a gene. The CDR3 loop spans 16 amino acids. Germline V CDR1 and CDR2: LGHNA, YNFKEQ. In nucleotides, the CDR3 is TGTGCCAGCAGCCAGTCCGGGACAGCAAGCACAGATACGCAGTATTTT. Its translation: CASSQSGTASTDTQYF.

There are many counts of this clone. The chain uses TRBV5-4 and TRBJ1-2; no reliable D call. V lost 0 bases, J lost 8 bases, and 8 bases lay in between. Germline CDR1 reads SGHNT; CDR2 reads YYREEE (reference sequence). There are 12 residues in the CDR3. In DNA, the CDR3 is TGTGCCAGCAGCTTGGAACGGAGAGGCTACACCTTC. Its translation: CASSLERRGYTF.

This chain uses TRBV6-5 with TRBJ1-3, with D perhaps TRBD1 (5 bases). This CDR3 contains 12 residues. V was pared by 6 bases and J by 8 bases, with 11 bases between. Germline assignment: CDR1 MNHEY and CDR2 SVGAGI. The CDR3 loop is CASRTDIDTIYF. CDR3 sequence (DNA): TGTGCCAGCAGGACAGACATAGACACCATATATTTT.

The table lists this clone with a count of one. The chain carries TRBV11-2 and TRBJ2-2; D gene unclear. V was trimmed by 6 bases and J by 6 bases, leaving 5 bases between them. The CDR3 runs 11 residues. CDR1 is SGHAT, CDR2 FQNNGV, per germline. The CDR3 DNA is TGTGCCAGCAGTCGGGCCGGGGAGCTGTTTTTT. Encoded protein: CASSRAGELFF.

V gene TRBV27 combines with J gene TRBJ2-7, with a possible D match to TRBD1 (5 bases). The V gene lost 4 bases and the J gene lost 2 bases, with 18 bases spanning the gap. Germline-derived CDR1 and CDR2 are MNHEY and SMNVEV (reference sequence). CDR3 size: 16 residues. CDR3 protein: CASSSRRQGIPYEQYF. The CDR3 DNA sequence: TGTGCCAGCAGTTCTCGCCGGCAGGGCATCCCCTACGAGCAGTACTTC.

This rearrangement joins TRBV6-5 to TRBJ1-2; 12 bases align to TRBD1. The trim removed 4 bases at V and 8 bases at J, leaving 5 bases unmatched. Looked up from germline, CDR1 is MNHEY and CDR2 is SVGAGI. This CDR3 is built from 14 residues. The CDR3 sequence is CASSWDRGQDGYTF. The CDR3, as DNA: TGTGCCAGCAGTTGGGACAGGGGGCAAGACGGCTACACCTTC.

This clone appeared a single time. This sequence joins TRBV9 and TRBJ2-3; TRBD2 agrees at 12 bases. Germline loops: CDR1 SGDLS, CDR2 YYNGEE. The junction had 8 bases not matched to a gene; V was cut back by 2 bases and J by 1 base. The CDR3 loop spans 18 amino acids. This CDR3 is CASSVRTSGTTGTDTQYF. DNA for the CDR3: TGTGCCAGCAGCGTGCGGACTAGCGGGACAACCGGCACAGATACGCAGTATTTT. The full variable domain, in which reference TRBV9 and TRBJ2-3 provide the parts outside the CDR3, is DSGVTQTPKHLITATGQRVTLRCSPRSGDLSVYWYQQSLDQGLQFLIQYYNGEERAKGNILERFSAQQFPDLHSELNLSSLELGDSALYFCASSVRTSGTTGTDTQYFGPGTRLTVL.

The genes are TRBV2 and TRBJ1-5, with a possible D match to TRBD1 (6 bases). With 6 bases removed from V and 3 bases from J, the gap between germline ends came to 18 bases. Germline lookup yields CDR1 SNHLY and CDR2 FYNNEI. The CDR3 length is 16 residues. CDR3 sequence reads: CASRVDRARDNQPQHF. The CDR3, as DNA: TGTGCCAGCAGGGTGGACAGAGCCCGGGACAATCAGCCCCAGCATTTT.

This rearrangement joins TRBV29-1 to TRBJ2-2; 13 bases line up with TRBD2. Germline V CDR1 and CDR2: SQVTM, ANQGSEA. The V gene end was trimmed by 4 bases and the J gene end by 2 bases; junction bases not matched to a gene: 13. CDR3 size: 19 residues. In DNA, the CDR3 is TGCAGCGTTGCCCTAAGTAGGACTAGCGGGAGAAAAAACACCGGGGAGCTGTTTTTT. Translation gives CSVALSRTSGRKNTGELFF.

The table lists this clone with a few counts. The chain joins TRBV5-4 to TRBJ2-1; 7 bases match TRBD1. The CDR3 runs to 12 residues. V shed 6 bases, J shed 7 bases, and the junction held 4 bases outside the gene matches. The germline CDR1 and CDR2 sequences are SGHNT and YYREEE (reference sequence). CDR3 loop: CASTEQGNEQFF. The CDR3 region has the DNA TGTGCCAGCACCGAACAGGGGAATGAGCAGTTCTTC.

The chain links TRBV4-1 to TRBJ2-5; 7 nucleotides agree with TRBD1. The length of the CDR3 is 15 residues. Per germline, CDR1 MGHRA and CDR2 YSYEKL. J was trimmed by 4 bases and V by 3 bases; bases with no gene match: 8. CDR3 in DNA: TGCGCCAGCAGCCAGGCTGAGACAGGGCGAGAGACCCAGTACTTC. Amino acids: CASSQAETGRETQYF.

This chain uses TRBV7-8 with TRBJ2-3, with 14 bases aligning to TRBD2. This CDR3 spans 16 amino acids. Germline CDR1 SGHVS, CDR2 FQNEAQ. V shed 5 bases and J 8 bases; nucleotides not matched to a gene: 9. CDR3 amino acids: CASSRGLAGDWSTQYF. DNA for the CDR3: TGTGCCAGCAGCCGGGGACTAGCGGGAGACTGGAGTACGCAGTATTTT.